This T cell receptor (beta chain) was recovered during a study of blood T cells in healthy people across ages. V was clipped by 1 base and J by 5 bases; unmatched bases: 1. CDR1 is LGHNA and CDR2 is YSLEER in the germline V gene. The CDR3 loop spans 15 amino acids. As concerns this clonotype: What it binds is not known.

Through a sample-barcoded 5' primer and a J-beta primer mix, a second PCR was run for roughly 6 to 12 cycles. Each CDR3 protein gets one entry after TCRdb re-called the 5' RACE reads with MiXCR. The table shows fewer than 800,000 distinct CDR3 sequences, with 49% occurring only once. Study outcomes and limitations: Those diversity estimates obtained from one million T cells were thought to be underestimates. The recorded TCR beta diversity per million T cells decreased in a roughly linear manner with age.

The chain couples TRBV4-3 to TRBJ2-1; 11 bases fit TRBD1. The receptor was derived from a woman in her sixties or seventies in good health. Source material: blood. CDR3 bases: TGCGCCAGCAGCCAAGGGGACAGGGGGAACAATGAGCAGTTCTTC. This encodes CASSQGDRGNNEQFF.